Listed below are T cell receptor beta chains from one sample, sequenced in a study of blood T cell repertoires in COVID-19. Profiling relied on immunoSEQ multiplex PCR, and the TCRdb table lists in-frame clones only, not all of them. Of about 180,000 clones listed, roughly 88% are singletons. The source material was PBMCs or T cells enriched from blood (not recorded which). These receptors were taken from a woman aged 18-29 years who had recovered from COVID-19. Each CDR3 is given with its conserved first and last residue. A D gene is named only where the DNA matches it firmly. Size tells how often a clone was seen (once, few, many) or the class of an expanded clone, and some rows leave it out.

v_call,clone_size,d_call,cdr3_length,j_call,cdr3_nt,cdr3_aa
TRBV6-4,.,.,13,TRBJ2-5,TGTGCCAGCCAACCGGGACAACAAGAGACCCAGTACTTC,CASQPGQQETQYF
TRBV7-2,.,TRBD1,15,TRBJ2-2,TGTGCCAGCAGCTTAGCCGGACAGGGCACCGGGGAGCTGTTTTTT,CASSLAGQGTGELFF
TRBV30,few,.,16,TRBJ2-3,TGTGCCTGTAAGAGAGGGGCTAGCGCTGGTGGAGGTACGCAGTATTTT,CACKRGASAGGGTQYF
TRBV27,.,TRBD1,13,TRBJ1-1,TGTGCCAGCACCACGACAGGGGGCACTGAAGCTTTCTTT,CASTTTGGTEAFF
TRBV20-1,.,.,11,TRBJ1-1,TGCAGACCCAGACAGAACACTGAAGCTTTCTTT,CRPRQNTEAFF
TRBV29-1,.,.,15,TRBJ1-2,TGCAGCGTTGTCGGGGGGCCCGGCCGGTTGAGTGGCTACACCTTC,CSVVGGPGRLSGYTF
TRBV10-2,.,TRBD2,16,TRBJ2-2,TGCGCCAGCAGCGTGGGACTAGCGGGGAACACCGGGGAGCTGTTTTTT,CASSVGLAGNTGELFF
TRBV28,few,.,14,TRBJ1-4,TGTGCCAGCAGTTTAGGCGGGTTTACTGAAAAACTGTTTTTT,CASSLGGFTEKLFF
TRBV7-6,.,TRBD2,16,TRBJ2-7,TGTGCCAGCAGCCTCGAGGGAGCGGGAGGGTGGTACGAGCAGTACTTC,CASSLEGAGGWYEQYF
TRBV10-1,.,TRBD1,19,TRBJ1-1,TGCGCCAGCAGTCCTAATTTGTGGGGACAGGGGCTTTCGGGCACTGAAGCTTTCTTT,CASSPNLWGQGLSGTEAFF
TRBV5-1,.,.,16,TRBJ1-3,TGCGCCAGCAGCTTGGTGAACAGGCCGGCTGGAAACACCATATATTTT,CASSLVNRPAGNTIYF
TRBV11-2,once,.,14,TRBJ1-1,TGTGCCAGCAGCTCCGAACCTGACAGGTTTGAAGCTTTCTTT,CASSSEPDRFEAFF